One and the same sample provided the 18 T cell receptor beta chains below, sequenced in a study of regulatory T cells in long-lasting Graves disease. Arm-PCR of CDR3 regions and iRepertoire HTBI primers were used to build TCR beta libraries. TCRdb fed the multiplex PCR reads into MiXCR, producing one record per CDR3 protein. The sample has under 450,000 distinct CDR3 sequences; 20% to 30% are singletons. Sample time point: persistent/refractory GD, antithyroid drugs over 5 years with positive TRAb. RNA extracted from PBMCs served as the sequencing template. The sample was peripheral blood mononuclear cells (PBMCs), taken when the disease was refractory, from a patient treated with antithyroid drugs. The receptors here all came from a female donor with Graves disease.

This clonotype has only a few counts. This chain joins TRBV7-9 and TRBJ1-1; 9 bases agree with TRBD1. The V segment lost 2 bases and the J segment 4 bases; nucleotides outside the gene matches: 5. Germline CDR1 is SEHNR and CDR2 is FQNEAQ (reference sequence). CDR3 length: 15 residues. CDR3 sequence: CASSLWGQGSTEAFF. CDR3 sequence (DNA): TGTGCCAGCAGCTTATGGGGACAGGGCTCCACTGAAGCTTTCTTT.

This chain joins TRBV5-1 and TRBJ2-3; TRBD1 aligns across 8 bases. Germline CDR1 reads SGHRS; CDR2 reads YFSETQ. Trimming removed 4 bases from V and 3 bases from J; junction bases left unmatched: 4. The CDR3 totals 14 residues. The CDR3 is CASSAGGLTDTQYF. The CDR3 nucleotides read TGCGCCAGCAGCGCAGGGGGCCTTACAGATACGCAGTATTTT.

The chain is built from TRBV3-1 and TRBJ2-7; 7 bases align to TRBD2. This CDR3 has 14 residues. After removal of 4 bases from V and 0 bases from J, the junction contained 3 bases not matched to a gene. Germline assignment: CDR1 LGHDT and CDR2 YNNKEL (reference sequence). The CDR3 loop is CASSPGLPSYEQYF. CDR3 in DNA: TGTGCCAGCAGCCCGGGACTACCCTCCTACGAGCAGTACTTC.

The J gene is TRBJ2-1, the V gene TRBV3-1; TRBD2 matches at 7 bases. CDR1 is LGHDT, CDR2 YNNKEL, per germline (reference sequence). The CDR3 sequence is 15 residues long. V shed 1 base and J 4 bases; nucleotides not matched to a gene: 4. CDR3 sequence reads: CASSQGRESYNEQFF. The DNA of the CDR3 is TGTGCCAGCAGCCAAGGGCGGGAGTCTTACAATGAGCAGTTCTTC.

This clonotype has only a few counts. The chain joins TRBV18 to TRBJ1-5; D is undetermined. Germline loops: CDR1 KGHSH, CDR2 LQKENI. CDR3 length: 14 residues. V lost 4 bases, J lost 2 bases, and 9 bases lay in between. DNA for the CDR3: TGTGCCAGCTCACAGGGTCGGGGCAATCAGCCCCAGCATTTT. Amino acids: CASSQGRGNQPQHF.

The V and J genes are TRBV2 and TRBJ2-7; no clear D. This CDR3 contains 14 residues. Per germline, CDR1 SNHLY and CDR2 FYNNEI. Trimming removed 2 bases at V and 0 bases at J, with 8 bases between. The CDR3 spells CASSEKVFSYEQYF. In DNA form, the CDR3 reads TGTGCCAGCAGTGAAAAGGTTTTCTCCTACGAGCAGTACTTC.

The chain joins TRBV20-1 to TRBJ1-5; the match to TRBD1 covers 8 bases. The CDR3 spans 15 residues. Germline V gene data show CDR1 as DFQATT and CDR2 as SNEGSKA (reference sequence). Trimming removed 5 bases from V and 7 bases from J; junction bases left unmatched: 13. The CDR3 DNA reads as TGCAGTGCTCGGACAGGGTACGGGATCCGGCAGCCCCAGCATTTT. It specifies CSARTGYGIRQPQHF.

This clonotype was seen many times. The chain combines TRBV10-3 with TRBJ2-7; the D gene is possibly TRBD2 (5 bases). This CDR3 spans 15 amino acids. The germline V gene encodes CDR1 ENHRY and CDR2 SYGVKD. Trimming removed 3 bases at V and 3 bases at J, with 15 bases between. For the CDR3, the DNA is TGTGCCATCAGTGAAGGAACTACTAGAAACTACGAGCAGTACTTC. It specifies CAISEGTTRNYEQYF.

This rearrangement joins TRBV19 to TRBJ2-7; 9 bases agree with TRBD2. Trimming took 2 bases from V and 3 from J; bases not matched to a gene: 11. In germline, CDR1 is LNHDA, CDR2 SQIVND (reference sequence). The CDR3 contains 17 residues. CDR3: CASSITSRGSGSYEQYF. Written as DNA, the CDR3 is TGTGCCAGTAGTATAACCTCCCGGGGTAGCGGGAGCTACGAGCAGTACTTC.

This clonotype was counted many times. The chain uses TRBV6-1 and TRBJ1-1, with D perhaps matching TRBD1 (6 bases). This CDR3 contains 16 residues. The germline V and J ends were trimmed by 5 bases and 0 bases, with 16 bases remaining between them. CDR1 and CDR2 (germline): MNHNS, SASEGT. The CDR3 DNA is TGTGCCAGCAGTCCTACGGTGGGGGACATGAACACTGAAGCTTTCTTT. It specifies CASSPTVGDMNTEAFF.

There are a few counts of this clonotype. V usage is TRBV7-2 and J usage is TRBJ2-5, with 13 bases matching TRBD2. Germline CDR1 SGHTA, CDR2 FQGNSA. Losses at the gene ends were 5 bases for V and 4 bases for J; bases not matched to a gene: 4. This CDR3 contains 15 residues. The CDR3 nucleotides are TGTGCCAGCAGCGACGGACTAGCGGGAGTAGAGACCCAGTACTTC. It codes for CASSDGLAGVETQYF.

The rearrangement joins TRBV6-9 to TRBJ2-2; 8 bases match TRBD2. The CDR3 is 16 residues long. Germline V gene data show CDR1 as MNHGY and CDR2 as SVAAGI. J was trimmed by 6 bases and V by 3 bases; bases with no gene match: 9. The CDR3 sequence: CASSYGSGRVSGELFF. The CDR3 DNA follows: TGTGCCAGCAGTTACGGCAGCGGGAGAGTGTCCGGGGAGCTGTTTTTT.

In this sample, this clonotype turned up many times. The V and J genes are TRBV28 and TRBJ2-7, with 10 bases aligning to TRBD2. V gave up 5 bases and J gave up 4 bases; unmatched junction bases: 5. This CDR3 contains 14 residues. Looked up from germline, CDR1 is MDHEN and CDR2 is SYDVKM. Here the CDR3 reads CASSVLAGVYEQYF. DNA for the CDR3: TGTGCCAGCAGTGTCCTAGCGGGAGTGTACGAGCAGTACTTC.

This clonotype has at least ten counts. This chain joins TRBV25-1 and TRBJ1-1; D ambiguous. The CDR3 loop spans 13 amino acids. V was clipped by 4 bases and J by 1 base, with 7 bases between them. Germline V CDR1 and CDR2: MGHDK, SYGVNS. CDR3 sequence reads: CASSVITNTEAFF. In nucleotides, the CDR3 is TGTGCCAGCAGTGTCATCACGAACACTGAAGCTTTCTTT.

The rearrangement uses TRBV6-1 and TRBJ1-1, with TRBD1 matching over 7 bases. The CDR3 runs to 13 residues. Germline trimming cut 5 bases from V and 10 bases from J; bases unmatched to any gene: 10. Germline-derived CDR1 and CDR2 are MNHNS and SASEGT. Written as DNA, the CDR3 is TGTGCCAGCAGTCCGAGACAGGGCACTCGAGCTTTCTTT. Translated, it gives CASSPRQGTRAFF.

The chain couples TRBV20-1 to TRBJ2-2; TRBD2 matches 9 bases. This CDR3 is built from 15 residues. Germline CDR1 is DFQATT and CDR2 is SNEGSKA (reference sequence). Trimming cost V 6 bases and J 4 bases; bases outside gene matches: 9. For the CDR3, the DNA is TGCAGTGCCCCGGTAGCGGGAGCGCCCACCGGGGAGCTGTTTTTT. Its translation: CSAPVAGAPTGELFF.

Points on this clonotype: A much bigger clone sits one base away, suggesting this may be a read error. The chain combines TRBV28 with TRBJ2-5, with D possibly being TRBD2 (5 bases). The CDR3 length is 15 residues. Trimming shortened V by 4 bases and J by 2 bases, and 14 bases separated the two germline ends. In germline, CDR1 is MDHEN, CDR2 SYDVKM. CDR3: CASSSLSGLQETQYF. The DNA for the CDR3 is TGTGCCAGCAGTTCATTAAGCGGTCTTCAAGAGACCCAGTACTTC.

This clonotype has ten or more counts. This rearrangement joins TRBV24-1 to TRBJ1-5; 7 positions agree with TRBD1. V shed 10 bases and J 7 bases; nucleotides not matched to a gene: 12. This CDR3 comprises 14 residues. Germline V lookup: CDR1 KGHDR, CDR2 SFDVKD. CDR3 sequence reads: CATSDRDRGQPQHF. CDR3 bases: TGTGCCACTTCCGACAGGGACAGAGGGCAGCCCCAGCATTTT.